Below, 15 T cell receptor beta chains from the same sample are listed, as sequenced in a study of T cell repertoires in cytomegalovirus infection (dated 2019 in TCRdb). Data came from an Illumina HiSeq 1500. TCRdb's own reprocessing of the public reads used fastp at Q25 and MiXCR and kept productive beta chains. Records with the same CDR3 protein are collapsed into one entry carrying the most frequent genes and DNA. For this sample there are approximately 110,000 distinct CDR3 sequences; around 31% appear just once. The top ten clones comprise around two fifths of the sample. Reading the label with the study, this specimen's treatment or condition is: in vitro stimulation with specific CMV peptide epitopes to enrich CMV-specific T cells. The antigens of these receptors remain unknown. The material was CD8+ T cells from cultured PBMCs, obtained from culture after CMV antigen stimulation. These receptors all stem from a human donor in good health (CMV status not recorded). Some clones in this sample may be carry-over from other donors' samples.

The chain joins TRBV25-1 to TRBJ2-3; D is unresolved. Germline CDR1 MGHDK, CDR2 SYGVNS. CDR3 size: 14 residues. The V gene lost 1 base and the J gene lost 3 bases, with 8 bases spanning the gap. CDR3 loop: CASSEWSLTDTQYF. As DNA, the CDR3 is TGTGCCAGCAGTGAATGGTCTTTGACAGATACGCAGTATTTT.

The chain's CDR3 is CASRGEGYTF. The CDR3 DNA reads TGTGCCAGCAGAGGAGAGGGCTACACCTTC. The V gene is TRBV2, the J gene TRBJ1-2; D gene ambiguous. There are 10 residues in the CDR3. V gave up 6 bases and J gave up 8 bases, with 7 bases separating them. Germline V lookup: CDR1 SNHLY, CDR2 FYNNEI.

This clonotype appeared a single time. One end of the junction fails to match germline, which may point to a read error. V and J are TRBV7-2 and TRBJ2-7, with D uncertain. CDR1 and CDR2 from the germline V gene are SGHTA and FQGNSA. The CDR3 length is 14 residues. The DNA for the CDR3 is TGTGCCAGCAGCTTAGATGGCGGCTCCTGCGAGCAGTACTTC. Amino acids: CASSLDGGSCEQYF.

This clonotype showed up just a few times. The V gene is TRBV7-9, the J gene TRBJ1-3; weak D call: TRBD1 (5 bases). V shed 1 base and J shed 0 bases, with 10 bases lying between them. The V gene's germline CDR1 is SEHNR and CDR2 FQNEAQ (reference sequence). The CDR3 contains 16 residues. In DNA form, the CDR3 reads TGTGCCAGCAGCTTAGACGACAGACTCTCTGGAAACACCATATATTTT. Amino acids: CASSLDDRLSGNTIYF.

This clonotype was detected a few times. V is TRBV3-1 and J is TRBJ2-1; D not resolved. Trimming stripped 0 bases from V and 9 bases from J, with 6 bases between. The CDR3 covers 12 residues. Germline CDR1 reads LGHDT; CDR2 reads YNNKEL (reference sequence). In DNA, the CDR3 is TGTGCCAGCAGCCAAGATGTGGGTGAGCAGTTCTTC. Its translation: CASSQDVGEQFF.

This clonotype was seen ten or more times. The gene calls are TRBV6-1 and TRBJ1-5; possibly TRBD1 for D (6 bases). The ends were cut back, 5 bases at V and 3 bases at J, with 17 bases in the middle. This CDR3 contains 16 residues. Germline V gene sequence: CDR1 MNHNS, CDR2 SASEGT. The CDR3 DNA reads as TGTGCCAGCAGTCTGGCGACAGGAAGCCCCAATCAGCCCCAGCATTTT. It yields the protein CASSLATGSPNQPQHF.

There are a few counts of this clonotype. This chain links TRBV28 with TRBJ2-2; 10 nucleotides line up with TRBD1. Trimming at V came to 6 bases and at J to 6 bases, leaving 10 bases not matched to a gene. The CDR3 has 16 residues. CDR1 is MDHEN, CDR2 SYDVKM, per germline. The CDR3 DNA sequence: TGTGCCAGCAGCCCCCCCGGACAGGGGGTTTCCGGGGAGCTGTTTTTT. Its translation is CASSPPGQGVSGELFF.

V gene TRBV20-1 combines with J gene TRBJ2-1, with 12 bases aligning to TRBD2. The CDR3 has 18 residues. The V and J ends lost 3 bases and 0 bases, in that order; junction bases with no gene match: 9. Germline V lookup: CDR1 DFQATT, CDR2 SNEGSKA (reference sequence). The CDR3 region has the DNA TGCAGTGCTAGCGGGACTAGCGGGTCTTATAGCTCCTACAATGAGCAGTTCTTC. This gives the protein CSASGTSGSYSSYNEQFF.

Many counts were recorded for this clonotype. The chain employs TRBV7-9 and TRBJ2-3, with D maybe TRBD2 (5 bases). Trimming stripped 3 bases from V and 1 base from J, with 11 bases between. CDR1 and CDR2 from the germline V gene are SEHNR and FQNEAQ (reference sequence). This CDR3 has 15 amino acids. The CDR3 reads CASSFPTSGTDTQYF. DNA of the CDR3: TGTGCCAGCAGCTTTCCTACTAGTGGCACAGATACGCAGTATTTT.

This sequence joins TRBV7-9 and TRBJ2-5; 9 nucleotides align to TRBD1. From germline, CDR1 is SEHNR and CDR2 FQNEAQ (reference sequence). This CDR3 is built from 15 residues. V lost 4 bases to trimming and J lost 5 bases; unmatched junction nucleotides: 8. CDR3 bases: TGTGCCAGCAGCTACCACAGGGGGCGCGTGGAGACCCAGTACTTC. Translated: CASSYHRGRVETQYF. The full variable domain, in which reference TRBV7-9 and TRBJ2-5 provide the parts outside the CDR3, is DTGVSQNPRHKITKRGQNVTFRCDPISEHNRLYWYRQTLGQGPEFLTYFQNEAQLEKSRLLSDRFSAERPKGSFSTLEIQRTEQGDSAMYLCASSYHRGRVETQYFGPGTRLLVL.

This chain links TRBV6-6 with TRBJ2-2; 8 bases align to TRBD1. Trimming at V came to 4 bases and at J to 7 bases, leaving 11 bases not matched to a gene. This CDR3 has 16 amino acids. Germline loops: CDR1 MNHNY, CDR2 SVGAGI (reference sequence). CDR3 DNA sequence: TGTGCCAGCAGTTCGGGAAGGACAGGGAAGGACGGGGAGCTGTTTTTT. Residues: CASSSGRTGKDGELFF.

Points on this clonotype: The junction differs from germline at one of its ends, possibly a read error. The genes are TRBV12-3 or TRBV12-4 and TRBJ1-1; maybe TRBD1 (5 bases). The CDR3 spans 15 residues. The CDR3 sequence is CGSSPKAGLNTEAFF. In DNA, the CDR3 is TGTGGCAGCAGTCCCAAGGCAGGGCTGAACACTGAAGCTTTCTTT.

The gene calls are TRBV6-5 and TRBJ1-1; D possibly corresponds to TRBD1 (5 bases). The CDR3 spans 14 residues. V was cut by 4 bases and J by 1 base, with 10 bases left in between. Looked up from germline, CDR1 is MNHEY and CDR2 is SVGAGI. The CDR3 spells CASSSGPQNTEAFF. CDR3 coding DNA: TGTGCCAGCAGTTCGGGACCTCAGAACACTGAAGCTTTCTTT.

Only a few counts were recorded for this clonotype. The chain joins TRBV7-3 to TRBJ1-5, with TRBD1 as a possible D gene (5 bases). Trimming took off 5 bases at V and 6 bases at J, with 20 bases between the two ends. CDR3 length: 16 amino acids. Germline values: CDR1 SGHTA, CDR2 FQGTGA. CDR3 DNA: TGTGCCAGCAGCCCCCATCCGGGACGTATTCCTCAGCCCCAGCATTTT. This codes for CASSPHPGRIPQPQHF.

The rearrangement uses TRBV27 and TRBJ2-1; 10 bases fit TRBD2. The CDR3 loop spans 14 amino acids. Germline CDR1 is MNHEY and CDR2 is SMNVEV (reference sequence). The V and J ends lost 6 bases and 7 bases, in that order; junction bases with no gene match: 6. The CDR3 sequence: CASRRSGRGNEQFF. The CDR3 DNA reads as TGTGCCAGCAGGAGGAGCGGGAGGGGTAATGAGCAGTTCTTC.